Listed here are 31 T cell receptor beta chains from one sample, sequenced in a study of CD4 T cell repertoires in COVID-19. Sequencing was done directly on freshly isolated, uncultured memory T cells. Clones were read by immunoSEQ multiplex PCR, and TCRdb kept only the in-frame ones, dropping some. Of around 25,000 clones detected, more than 85% appear once; the ten largest clones hold about 0.66%. The specimen comprised circulating follicular helper CD4+ T cells (cTfh) from blood, sampled before the COVID-19 pandemic. Receptor source: a human donor who had COVID-19.

This clone has a handful of counts. This rearrangement joins TRBV18 to TRBJ1-5; TRBD1 aligns across 8 bases. V lost 3 bases to trimming and J lost 5 bases; unmatched junction nucleotides: 6. The CDR3 spans 15 residues. Germline V CDR1 and CDR2: KGHSH, LQKENI. The DNA for the CDR3 is TGTGCCAGCTCACCCTCAGGGGGCTCCGATCAGCCCCAGCATTTT. The encoded protein is CASSPSGGSDQPQHF.

This clone was seen a single time. V is TRBV5-1 and J is TRBJ2-2, with TRBD1 identical over 10 bases. V was pared by 6 bases and J by 4 bases, with 9 bases of the junction left unmatched. In germline, CDR1 is SGHRS, CDR2 YFSETQ. The CDR3 length is 16 residues. CDR3: CASKPGTGDPTGELFF. CDR3 DNA sequence: TGCGCCAGCAAACCCGGGACAGGGGATCCCACCGGGGAGCTGTTTTTT.

This chain connects TRBV5-1 to TRBJ1-2; D gene unclear. Germline CDR1 is SGHRS and CDR2 is YFSETQ. The CDR3 has 15 residues. Trimming left V 0 bases short and J 0 bases short, with 9 bases between. CDR3: CASSLAPSPNYGYTF. The CDR3 bases are TGCGCCAGCAGCTTGGCGCCCAGTCCTAACTATGGCTACACCTTC. Using reference TRBV5-1 and TRBJ1-2 for the parts outside the CDR3, the full variable domain is KAGVTQTPRYLIKTRGQQVTLSCSPISGHRSVSWYQQTPGQGLQFLFEYFSETQRNKGNFPGRFSGRQFSNSRSEMNVSTLELGDSALYLCASSLAPSPNYGYTFGSGTRLTVV.

The rearrangement joins TRBV6-6 to TRBJ2-7, with 8 bases matching TRBD1. Germline V lookup: CDR1 MNHNY, CDR2 SVGAGI (reference sequence). The CDR3 sequence is 13 residues long. Trimming removed 2 bases from V and 6 bases from J; junction bases left unmatched: 3. The CDR3 protein is CASSYPDRGEQYF. DNA of the CDR3: TGTGCCAGCAGTTACCCCGACAGGGGCGAGCAGTACTTC.

The V gene is TRBV28, the J gene TRBJ2-5; 8 bases align to TRBD1. The length of the CDR3 is 18 residues. Germline V gene data show CDR1 as MDHEN and CDR2 as SYDVKM. The V gene end was trimmed by 7 bases and the J gene end by 7 bases; junction bases not matched to a gene: 23. The DNA for the CDR3 is TGTGCCAGCACCCGCGGTAGAGACAGGGGCCAGCCTAGTGGGACCCAGTACTTC. Protein product: CASTRGRDRGQPSGTQYF.

The chain uses TRBV28 and TRBJ2-7, with 8 bases matching TRBD2. J gave up 2 bases and V 5 bases, and 8 bases lay outside the gene matches. This CDR3 is 15 amino acids long. From germline, CDR1 is MDHEN and CDR2 SYDVKM. CDR3 region: CASSAGGLATYEQYF. The DNA for the CDR3 is TGTGCCAGCAGTGCTGGAGGACTAGCAACCTACGAGCAGTACTTC.

The chain carries TRBV9 and TRBJ2-5, with 7 bases aligning to TRBD2. With V trimmed by 3 bases and J by 6 bases, 17 bases remained unmatched. Germline V lookup: CDR1 SGDLS, CDR2 YYNGEE. CDR3 length: 17 amino acids. The CDR3 DNA reads TGTGCCAGCAGCGAAGACCTGGGGGGGGAGGGCCGAAAGACCCAGTACTTC. Translation: CASSEDLGGEGRKTQYF.

V and J are TRBV18 and TRBJ2-3; 8 nucleotides agree with TRBD2. This CDR3 is 16 amino acids long. Per germline, CDR1 KGHSH and CDR2 LQKENI. The V segment lost 1 base and the J segment 0 bases; nucleotides outside the gene matches: 3. CDR3 loop: CASSPQRGPSTDTQYF. The CDR3 nucleotides are TGTGCCAGCTCACCACAGCGGGGGCCGAGCACAGATACGCAGTATTTT.

This clone was seen once. The genes are TRBV2 and TRBJ2-5; D is ambiguous. The better agreement between TRBJ2-7 and the DNA end casts doubt on the J call. Germline assignment: CDR1 SNHLY and CDR2 FYNNEI. The CDR3 consists of 15 residues. The CDR3, as DNA: TGTGCCAGCAGTGAAGCTGGTTACAGCTCCTACGAGCAGTACTTC. It encodes CASSEAGYSSYEQYF.

The chain is built from TRBV18 and TRBJ2-5, with a weak D call TRBD1 (6 bases). The V gene's germline CDR1 is KGHSH and CDR2 LQKENI. The CDR3 totals 15 residues. V lost 6 bases, J lost 5 bases, and 19 bases lay in between. The DNA for the CDR3 is TGTGCCAGCTCCCAACGACAGGTTGAGATTGAGACCCAGTACTTC. Protein product: CASSQRQVEIETQYF.

The V and J genes are TRBV5-4 and TRBJ2-5, with 10 bases aligning to TRBD2. This CDR3 has 16 residues. Looked up from germline, CDR1 is SGHNT and CDR2 is YYREEE (reference sequence). The V gene end was trimmed by 4 bases and the J gene end by 2 bases; junction bases not matched to a gene: 8. CDR3 DNA: TGTGCCAGCAGCCTCGGACTAGCGGAGGGGCAAGAGACCCAGTACTTC. Translating it yields CASSLGLAEGQETQYF.

The V call is TRBV10-3, the J call TRBJ2-1; the match to TRBD2 covers 12 bases. CDR1 is ENHRY and CDR2 is SYGVKD in the germline V gene. The CDR3 has 19 amino acids. With V trimmed by 5 bases and J by 0 bases, 11 bases remained unmatched. The CDR3 here is CAISPAGTSGFSSYNEQFF. CDR3 in DNA: TGTGCCATCAGTCCAGCCGGGACTAGCGGGTTCAGCTCCTACAATGAGCAGTTCTTC.

The chain couples TRBV20-1 to TRBJ2-5, with TRBD1 matching 7 bases. The J call may be incorrect, as the DNA end agrees better with TRBJ2-7. Germline CDR1 is DFQATT and CDR2 is SNEGSKA (reference sequence). The CDR3 is 11 residues long. In DNA form, the CDR3 reads TGCAGTGCGGGGGACAGCTACGAGCAGTACTTC. This codes for CSAGDSYEQYF.

V gene TRBV7-9 combines with J gene TRBJ2-5; tentatively, D is TRBD2 (6 bases). The CDR3 loop spans 15 amino acids. V lost 5 bases and J 3 bases, leaving 16 bases between the germline ends. Germline CDR1 reads SEHNR; CDR2 reads FQNEAQ (reference sequence). The CDR3 spells CASSRRLANKETQYF. DNA for the CDR3: TGTGCCAGCAGCCGGCGCCTAGCGAATAAAGAGACCCAGTACTTC.

This chain links TRBV7-2 with TRBJ2-7; no clear D. V lost 5 bases and J lost 3, with 8 bases in between. Germline V gene data show CDR1 as SGHTA and CDR2 as FQGNSA. The CDR3 covers 12 residues. CDR3 bases: TGTGCCAGCAGCCCCATGAGCTACGAGCAGTACTTC. Its translation: CASSPMSYEQYF.

The genes are TRBV14 and TRBJ2-1; TRBD2 matches at 7 bases. The CDR3 is made up of 18 amino acids. V was clipped by 0 bases and J by 8 bases; unmatched bases: 16. The germline V gene has CDR1 SGHDN and CDR2 FVKESK. The DNA of the CDR3 is TGTGCCAGCAGCCAAGAAAGAATAGGACTAGTGGGAAGGCATGAGCAGTTCTTC. Residues: CASSQERIGLVGRHEQFF.

The chain links TRBV6-1 to TRBJ2-5, with 14 bases lining up with TRBD2. V lost 1 base, J lost 6 bases, and 10 bases stayed unmatched. This CDR3 is built from 18 residues. Germline CDR1 is MNHNS and CDR2 is SASEGT. The CDR3, as DNA: TGTGCCAGCAGTGAAGGGGGACTAGCGGGGGTCCTGAGAAAGACCCAGTACTTC. It codes for CASSEGGLAGVLRKTQYF.

The rearrangement uses TRBV5-1 and TRBJ1-4, with 7 bases fitting TRBD1. Germline V gene sequence: CDR1 SGHRS, CDR2 YFSETQ. The CDR3 is 12 residues long. V dropped 7 bases and J dropped 6; count of bases not matched to a gene: 3. CDR3 protein: CASQGEDEKLFF. The CDR3 DNA follows: TGCGCCAGCCAGGGGGAGGATGAAAAACTGTTTTTT.

The chain has TRBV5-6 and TRBJ1-4; possibly TRBD1 for D (5 bases). The CDR3 runs 15 residues. The germline V gene has CDR1 SGHDT and CDR2 YYEEEE. With 0 bases removed from V and 5 bases from J, the gap between germline ends came to 11 bases. CDR3 loop: CASSLVGAANEKLFF. CDR3 coding DNA: TGTGCCAGCAGCTTGGTAGGGGCGGCCAATGAAAAACTGTTTTTT.

This chain connects TRBV28 to TRBJ1-6; D is possibly TRBD1 (5 bases). The CDR3 is 15 amino acids. The V end lost 3 bases, the J end lost 0 bases, and 6 bases lay between the germline ends. Per the germline V gene, CDR1 is MDHEN and CDR2 is SYDVKM. CDR3 amino acids: CASSLTDSYNSPLHF. The CDR3 DNA follows: TGTGCCAGCAGTTTGACAGACTCCTATAATTCACCCCTCCACTTT.

The chain has TRBV10-2 and TRBJ2-3; 7 bases are a match to TRBD2. CDR1 and CDR2 (germline): WSHSY, SAAADI. This CDR3 is built from 12 residues. V dropped 4 bases and J dropped 6; count of bases not matched to a gene: 1. CDR3 region: CASSVGRDTQYF. Here the CDR3 DNA reads TGCGCCAGCAGTGTCGGGAGGGATACGCAGTATTTT.

This chain links TRBV6-5 with TRBJ2-2; weak D call: TRBD1 (6 bases). The CDR3 has 15 residues. CDR1 and CDR2 from the germline V gene are MNHEY and SVGAGI. Trimming pared 9 bases from V and 4 bases from J, leaving 18 bases between. The CDR3 sequence: CASKTGLWATGELFF. The CDR3 DNA is TGTGCCAGTAAAACAGGGCTTTGGGCCACCGGGGAGCTGTTTTTT.

The sample holds one count of this clone. The CDR3 sequence is CASSALTGGTDTQYF. CDR3 in DNA: TGCGCCAGCAGCGCGCTGACAGGGGGCACAGATACGCAGTATTTT. The chain employs TRBV5-1 and TRBJ2-3; TRBD1 aligns across 8 bases. V trimming: 4 bases; J trimming: 1 base; junction bases outside the gene matches: 5. Germline V gives CDR1 SGHRS, CDR2 YFSETQ. The CDR3 loop spans 15 amino acids.

This rearrangement joins TRBV19 to TRBJ1-3; D is uncertain. Trimming took off 4 bases at V and 0 bases at J, with 22 bases between the two ends. The CDR3 extends over 19 amino acids. Germline V lookup: CDR1 LNHDA, CDR2 SQIVND (reference sequence). DNA for the CDR3: TGTGCCAGTAGTAAAACTGGATCGGCCAGTTGGAGCTCTGGAAACACCATATATTTT. Protein: CASSKTGSASWSSGNTIYF.

The genes are TRBV25-1 and TRBJ2-5; TRBD1 might be the D (5 bases). The closer fit of TRBJ2-7 to the DNA end suggests the J call may be wrong. This CDR3 comprises 16 residues. The germline V gene encodes CDR1 MGHDK and CDR2 SYGVNS. CDR3 protein: CASITIQGVATYEQYF. CDR3 nucleotide sequence: TGTGCCAGCATAACGATCCAGGGTGTAGCCACCTACGAGCAGTACTTC.

The gene calls are TRBV6-1 and TRBJ1-2; TRBD1 matches 9 bases. This CDR3 spans 17 amino acids. Germline V gene sequence: CDR1 MNHNS, CDR2 SASEGT. Germline trimming cut 0 bases from V and 5 bases from J; bases unmatched to any gene: 10. The CDR3 reads CASSEALGTGLGYGYTF. Written as DNA, the CDR3 is TGTGCCAGCAGTGAAGCTTTGGGGACAGGGCTAGGGTATGGCTACACCTTC.

The chain recombines TRBV7-9 with TRBJ1-1; tentative D call: TRBD1 (5 bases). CDR3 size: 12 residues. V dropped 5 bases and J dropped 9 bases, with 13 bases sitting between them. The germline V gene encodes CDR1 SEHNR and CDR2 FQNEAQ (reference sequence). The CDR3 DNA is TGTGCCAGCAGCGCCGGTCAGGGTAAAGCTTTCTTT. It codes for CASSAGQGKAFF.

The chain uses TRBV30 and TRBJ1-2, with D possibly matching TRBD1 (6 bases). The CDR3 has 13 residues. Germline loops: CDR1 GTSNPN, CDR2 SVGIG (reference sequence). The V gene lost 2 bases and the J gene lost 5 bases, with 12 bases spanning the gap. CDR3 sequence reads: CAWSWEGEYGYTF. As DNA, the CDR3 is TGTGCCTGGAGTTGGGAGGGGGAGTATGGCTACACCTTC.

The gene calls are TRBV6-5 and TRBJ1-6; D remains ambiguous. The CDR3 is 14 residues long. Germline assignment: CDR1 MNHEY and CDR2 SVGAGI. The V gene lost 5 bases and the J gene lost 3 bases, with 8 bases spanning the gap. For the CDR3, the DNA is TGTGCCAGCAGTCTGACACACTATAATTCACCCCTCCACTTT. It translates to CASSLTHYNSPLHF.

The rearrangement joins TRBV27 to TRBJ2-7; 9 bases fit TRBD1. CDR3 length: 14 amino acids. Germline V gene sequence: CDR1 MNHEY, CDR2 SMNVEV (reference sequence). The V gene end was trimmed by 6 bases and the J gene end by 4 bases; junction bases not matched to a gene: 7. The CDR3, as DNA: TGTGCCAGCAGACGACCGGGACAGGGTTACGAGCAGTACTTC. Encoded protein: CASRRPGQGYEQYF.

This sequence joins TRBV19 and TRBJ2-1; TRBD2 matches 11 bases. Trimming removed 1 base from V and 5 bases from J; junction bases left unmatched: 4. The CDR3 extends over 16 amino acids. Germline-derived CDR1 and CDR2 are LNHDA and SQIVND (reference sequence). This CDR3 reads CASSIGGTSGHNEQFF. CDR3 DNA sequence: TGTGCCAGTAGTATAGGGGGGACTAGCGGTCACAATGAGCAGTTCTTC.